A single sample gave rise to the 17 T cell receptor beta chains below, sequenced in a study of siplizumab effects on memory and regulatory T cells. Sequencing was performed with immunoSEQ multiplex PCR; in TCRdb, only in-frame clones are kept and a portion is missing. The table includes some 100,000 clones, 94% detected once. Sequenced input: Tregs sorted from blood. The receptors originated from a human donor in good health.

The chain employs TRBV13 and TRBJ2-7; D unclear. The germline V gene has CDR1 PRHDT and CDR2 FYEKMQ (reference sequence). V shed 3 bases and J shed 3 bases, with 9 bases lying between them. This CDR3 is 13 amino acids long. The CDR3 DNA reads as TGTGCCAGCAGCTTCCTCCGGGTCTACGAGCAGTACTTC. Amino acids: CASSFLRVYEQYF.

Of note for this clone: At one of its ends the junction is not consistent with the germline gene, which may arise from a read error. The rearrangement uses TRBV29-1 and TRBJ2-5, with D possibly called TRBD1 or TRBD2 (6 bases each). The CDR3 is made up of 12 amino acids. Germline CDR1 and CDR2: SQVTM and ANQGSEA. CDR3 coding DNA: TGCAGCGTGGGGGGCTCGGAGGGCATACACCACTTC. This codes for CSVGGSEGIHHF. Together with reference TRBV29-1 and TRBJ2-5, the CDR3 gives the full variable domain: SAVISQKPSRDICQRGTSLTIQCQVDSQVTMMFWYRQQPGQSLTLIATANQGSEATYESGFVIDKFPISRPNLTFSTLTVSNMSPEDSSIYLCSVGGSEGIHHFGPGTRLLVL.

This chain links TRBV7-6 with TRBJ2-7; no clear D gene. V lost 5 bases to trimming and J lost 3 bases, with 14 bases between them. This CDR3 comprises 14 residues. In germline, CDR1 is SGHVS, CDR2 FNYEAQ. The chain's CDR3 is CASSPLVGNYEQYF. CDR3 coding DNA: TGTGCCAGCAGCCCGTTGGTGGGGAACTACGAGCAGTACTTC.

The V call is TRBV20-1, the J call TRBJ1-2; D unclear. V dropped 3 bases and J dropped 8 bases, with 7 bases sitting between them. The CDR3 sequence is 10 residues long. Germline V gene sequence: CDR1 DFQATT, CDR2 SNEGSKA (reference sequence). In nucleotides, the CDR3 is TGCAGTGCTAGCGGTCGAGGCTACACCTTC. The encoded protein is CSASGRGYTF.

This chain links TRBV5-5 with TRBJ2-7; TRBD1 or TRBD2 may be the D gene (6 bases each). In germline, CDR1 is SGHKS, CDR2 YYEKEE (reference sequence). This CDR3 contains 14 residues. V dropped 4 bases and J dropped 7 bases, with 18 bases sitting between them. CDR3 sequence reads: CASSHTGAAGEQYF. The CDR3 nucleotides read TGTGCCAGCAGCCACACGGGGGCGGCGGGTGAGCAGTACTTC.

The V and J genes are TRBV28 and TRBJ2-1, with D possibly TRBD2 on 6 matching bases. Looked up from germline, CDR1 is MDHEN and CDR2 is SYDVKM. This CDR3 has 16 amino acids. The V end lost 9 bases, the J end lost 2 bases, and 20 bases lay between the germline ends. The CDR3 DNA reads as TGTGCCAGTAGGCGGGGCAGGAGGGGACCCTACAATGAGCAGTTCTTC. Translation gives CASRRGRRGPYNEQFF.

The chain joins TRBV7-3 to TRBJ2-1; D is perhaps TRBD1 (6 bases). Trimming took off 5 bases at V and 10 bases at J, with 12 bases between the two ends. Germline V lookup: CDR1 SGHTA, CDR2 FQGTGA. CDR3 length equals 12 residues. The CDR3 is CASSPTGTEQFF. CDR3 DNA sequence: TGTGCCAGCAGCCCCACAGGGACAGAGCAGTTCTTC.

This chain uses TRBV2 with TRBJ2-5; D not resolved. Germline CDR1 and CDR2: SNHLY and FYNNEI. The V end lost 5 bases, the J end lost 1 base, and 14 bases lay between the germline ends. The CDR3 totals 15 residues. CDR3 coding DNA: TGTGCCAGCAGTTTTACTACCTTATCCCAAGAGACCCAGTACTTC. It encodes CASSFTTLSQETQYF.

The chain recombines TRBV15 with TRBJ1-3; a weak D match, TRBD1 (5 bases). The CDR3 loop spans 16 amino acids. Trimming pared 5 bases from V and 0 bases from J, leaving 14 bases between. Germline V gene sequence: CDR1 LNHNV, CDR2 YYDKDF (reference sequence). CDR3 region: CATSRRGWGSGNTIYF. The CDR3, as DNA: TGTGCCACCAGCCGGAGGGGCTGGGGCTCTGGAAACACCATATATTTT.

The chain is built from TRBV30 and TRBJ2-7; no reliable D call. The germline gives CDR1 GTSNPN, CDR2 SVGIG (reference sequence). Trimming removed 3 bases at V and 2 bases at J, with 11 bases between. The CDR3 runs 13 residues. As DNA, the CDR3 is TGTGCCTGGAGGCGGCCGGCAGCCTACGAGCAGTACTTC. Its translation: CAWRRPAAYEQYF.

The chain carries TRBV6-7 and TRBJ2-2; D perhaps matches TRBD1 (6 bases). TRBV6-7 is filed as an ORF, its function uncertain. V shed 9 bases and J shed 0 bases, with 17 bases lying between them. CDR3 length: 16 amino acids. DNA for the CDR3: TGTGCCAGGGGGGCAGGGGACAATCCGAACACCGGGGAGCTGTTTTTT. It encodes CARGAGDNPNTGELFF.

The rearrangement joins TRBV7-2 to TRBJ2-5, with D perhaps TRBD2 (5 bases). The CDR3 is 14 amino acids. The V end was cut by 5 bases, the J end by 2 bases, with 12 bases between. Germline lookup yields CDR1 SGHTA and CDR2 FQGNSA. The chain's CDR3 is CASSLNRGQETQYF. The CDR3 DNA follows: TGTGCCAGCAGCCTCAACCGGGGTCAAGAGACCCAGTACTTC.

The chain joins TRBV6-5 to TRBJ1-5; D is ambiguous. Germline CDR1 and CDR2: MNHEY and SVGAGI. This CDR3 region has 15 residues. Trimming took 6 bases from V and 8 from J, leaving 20 bases between them. The CDR3 sequence is CASSRALPEVEPQHF. CDR3 nucleotide sequence: TGTGCCAGCAGCCGGGCCCTCCCGGAGGTCGAGCCCCAGCATTTT.

This clone was recorded once. DNA of the CDR3: TGTGCCAGCAACAGGGCGAAGGGTCGGATCTACGAGCAGTACTTC. Protein: CASNRAKGRIYEQYF. The chain carries TRBV27 and TRBJ2-7, with a possible D match to TRBD1 (6 bases). Germline CDR1 and CDR2: MNHEY and SMNVEV (reference sequence). V lost 7 bases and J lost 3, with 19 bases in between. The CDR3 length is 15 residues.

V and J are TRBV29-1 and TRBJ1-2; D not resolved. The ends were cut back, 3 bases at V and 8 bases at J, with 4 bases in the middle. There are 9 residues in the CDR3. Germline CDR1 is SQVTM and CDR2 is ANQGSEA. The CDR3 reads CSVDLGYTF. Here the CDR3 DNA reads TGCAGCGTTGACCTCGGCTACACCTTC.

The V gene is TRBV28, the J gene TRBJ2-7, with TRBD2 matching 9 bases. V gave up 7 bases and J gave up 6 bases; unmatched junction bases: 13. CDR3 length: 15 amino acids. Germline V lookup: CDR1 MDHEN, CDR2 SYDVKM. The CDR3 DNA is TGTGCCAGCAATCACGAAGCGGGAGGCAAGCGCGAGCAGTACTTC. Its protein product is CASNHEAGGKREQYF. Complete variable domain (other parts from reference TRBV28 and TRBJ2-7): DVKVTQSSRYLVKRTGEKVFLECVQDMDHENMFWYRQDPGLGLRLIYFSYDVKMKEKGDIPEGYSVSREKKERFSLILESASTNQTSMYLCASNHEAGGKREQYFGPGTRLTVT.

The chain links TRBV11-2 to TRBJ2-7, with TRBD1 as a possible D gene (5 bases). V was pared by 2 bases and J by 1 base, with 12 bases between. Germline V gives CDR1 SGHAT, CDR2 FQNNGV. The CDR3 consists of 15 residues. DNA of the CDR3: TGTGCCAGCAGCTTAATCCAGGGCCGGTCCTACGAGCAGTACTTC. It specifies CASSLIQGRSYEQYF.